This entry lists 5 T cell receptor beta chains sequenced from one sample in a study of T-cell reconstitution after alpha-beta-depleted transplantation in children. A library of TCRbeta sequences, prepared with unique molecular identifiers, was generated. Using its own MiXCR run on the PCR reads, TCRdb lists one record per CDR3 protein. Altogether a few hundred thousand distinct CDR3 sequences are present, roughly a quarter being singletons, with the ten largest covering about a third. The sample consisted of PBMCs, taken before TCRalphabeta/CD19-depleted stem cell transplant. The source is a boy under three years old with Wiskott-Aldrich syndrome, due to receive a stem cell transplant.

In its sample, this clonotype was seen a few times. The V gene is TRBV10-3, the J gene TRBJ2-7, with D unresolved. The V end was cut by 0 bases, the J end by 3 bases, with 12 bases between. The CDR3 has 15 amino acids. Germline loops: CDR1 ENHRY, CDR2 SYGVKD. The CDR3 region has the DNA TGTGCCATCAGTGAGTCGGGCAGGTCGAGCTACGAGCAGTACTTC. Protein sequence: CAISESGRSSYEQYF.

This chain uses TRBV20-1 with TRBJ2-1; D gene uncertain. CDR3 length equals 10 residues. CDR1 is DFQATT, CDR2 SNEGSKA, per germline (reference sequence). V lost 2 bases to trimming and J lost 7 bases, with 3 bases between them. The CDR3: CSARWNEQFF. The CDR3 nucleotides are TGCAGTGCTAGATGGAATGAGCAGTTCTTC.

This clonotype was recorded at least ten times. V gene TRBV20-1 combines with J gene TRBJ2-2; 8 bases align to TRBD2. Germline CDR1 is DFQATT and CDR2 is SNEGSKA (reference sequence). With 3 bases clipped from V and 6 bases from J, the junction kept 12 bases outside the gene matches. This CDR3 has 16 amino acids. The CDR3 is CSARTATSGSAGELFF. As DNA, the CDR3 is TGCAGTGCTAGGACCGCAACGAGCGGGAGCGCCGGGGAGCTGTTTTTT.

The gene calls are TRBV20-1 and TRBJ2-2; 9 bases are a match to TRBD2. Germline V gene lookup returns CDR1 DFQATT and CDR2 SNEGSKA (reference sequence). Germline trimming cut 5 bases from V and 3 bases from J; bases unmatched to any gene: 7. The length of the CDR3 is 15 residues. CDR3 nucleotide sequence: TGCAGTGCTCGGAGCGGGAGGCCTTACACCGGGGAGCTGTTTTTT. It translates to CSARSGRPYTGELFF.

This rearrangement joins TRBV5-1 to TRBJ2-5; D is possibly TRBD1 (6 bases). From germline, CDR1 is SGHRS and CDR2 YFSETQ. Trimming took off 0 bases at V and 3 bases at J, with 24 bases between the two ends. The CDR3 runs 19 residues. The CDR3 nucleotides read TGCGCCAGCAGCTTGGAGGCTCAGGGGTATGGTAGGAGGAAAGAGACCCAGTACTTC. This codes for CASSLEAQGYGRRKETQYF. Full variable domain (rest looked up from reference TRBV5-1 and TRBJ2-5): KAGVTQTPRYLIKTRGQQVTLSCSPISGHRSVSWYQQTPGQGLQFLFEYFSETQRNKGNFPGRFSGRQFSNSRSEMNVSTLELGDSALYLCASSLEAQGYGRRKETQYFGPGTRLLVL.